The 27 T cell receptor beta chains below were found in one sample sequenced in a study of post-analysis software for immune sequencing data. Study findings and constraints: Included in a set of four or five TRBV segments more frequent in patients than controls were TRBV5-6, TRBV5-1 and TRBV20-1.

cDNA libraries of TCR beta carried unique molecular identifiers. Via MiXCR, TCRdb re-called the PCR reads, giving one row per CDR3 protein. The profile shows fewer than 700,000 distinct CDR3 sequences, about 40% of them singletons. Their antigen targets remain unknown. The specimen was blood. The receptors shown here come from a girl aged 10-17 years with multiple sclerosis.

Turning to this clonotype: This may come from a read error, since a much larger clone is one base off. The chain recombines TRBV12-3 or TRBV12-4 with TRBJ1-2; D unresolved. The CDR3 consists of 11 residues. V was trimmed by 3 bases and J by 6 bases, leaving 5 bases between them. In DNA form, the CDR3 reads TGTGCCAGCAGTTTCAACCATGGCTACACCTTC. Translated, it gives CASSFNHGYTF.

The V gene is TRBV20-1, the J gene TRBJ2-4; 8 positions agree with TRBD1. The assigned J gene may be wrong: the sequence end matches TRBJ2-7 better. The CDR3 has 14 amino acids. Germline lookup yields CDR1 DFQATT and CDR2 SNEGSKA (reference sequence). The CDR3 sequence: CSARGQGATYEQYF. In nucleotides, the CDR3 is TGCAGTGCTCGGGGGCAGGGGGCCACCTACGAGCAGTACTTC.

This clonotype was counted a few times. The chain recombines TRBV12-3 or TRBV12-4 with TRBJ1-2; D is ambiguous. The CDR3 consists of 13 residues. V lost 7 bases to trimming and J lost 1 base, with 10 bases between them. The CDR3 loop reads CASTGGINYGYTF. DNA for the CDR3: TGTGCCAGCACAGGCGGGATTAACTATGGCTACACCTTC.

This clonotype occurred a few times. This chain connects TRBV20-1 to TRBJ2-1; D is unresolved. This CDR3 is built from 13 residues. Trimming took off 0 bases at V and 2 bases at J, with 5 bases between the two ends. Germline V CDR1 and CDR2: DFQATT, SNEGSKA (reference sequence). CDR3 coding DNA: TGCAGTGCTAGAGATCCCACCTACAATGAGCAGTTCTTC. This codes for CSARDPTYNEQFF.

As for this clonotype: One end of the junction fails to match germline, which may point to a read error. This chain joins TRBV15 and TRBJ2-3; a possible D gene is TRBD1 (5 bases). The CDR3 is 16 residues long. CDR1 is LNHNV and CDR2 is YYDKDF in the germline V gene (reference sequence). CDR3 residues: CATSGDPSGATDTQYF. The CDR3 DNA sequence: TGTGCCACCAGCGGAGATCCAAGTGGGGCGACAGATACGCAGTATTTT.

This clonotype has only a few counts. The chain is built from TRBV5-4 and TRBJ1-1; 7 bases are shared with TRBD1. The CDR3 sequence is 13 residues long. Germline CDR1 and CDR2: SGHNT and YYREEE (reference sequence). V dropped 5 bases and J dropped 4; count of bases not matched to a gene: 5. CDR3 DNA sequence: TGTGCCAGCAGAGCGACAGGGTTCACTGAAGCTTTCTTT. Amino acids: CASRATGFTEAFF.

This clonotype was observed a single time. The J gene is TRBJ2-7, the V gene TRBV5-1, with 7 bases that match TRBD1. Per the germline V gene, CDR1 is SGHRS and CDR2 is YFSETQ. CDR3 length equals 17 residues. J was trimmed by 0 bases and V by 4 bases; bases with no gene match: 13. The CDR3 is CASSPRKTGLSSYEQYF. The CDR3 DNA reads TGCGCCAGCAGCCCCAGAAAGACAGGGTTAAGCTCCTACGAGCAGTACTTC.

The rearrangement joins TRBV3-1 to TRBJ2-2; tentatively, D is TRBD2 (5 bases). The V end lost 2 bases, the J end lost 5 bases, and 9 bases lay between the germline ends. In germline, CDR1 is LGHDT, CDR2 YNNKEL (reference sequence). This CDR3 comprises 14 residues. DNA of the CDR3: TGTGCCAGCAGCCAACTAGCCGGAACCGGGGAGCTGTTTTTT. Translation gives CASSQLAGTGELFF.

This clonotype turned up a few times. This chain joins TRBV20-1 and TRBJ1-5, with D hard to call. The CDR3 is 14 residues long. Germline V gives CDR1 DFQATT, CDR2 SNEGSKA (reference sequence). V was cut by 3 bases and J by 5 bases, with 14 bases left in between. For the CDR3, the DNA is TGCAGTGCTAGGGCCGTGGGGAACCATCAGCCCCAGCATTTT. Amino acids: CSARAVGNHQPQHF.

The rearrangement links TRBV5-1 to TRBJ2-6, with TRBD2 matching 7 bases. The CDR3 spans 18 residues. CDR1 and CDR2 (germline): SGHRS, YFSETQ. With V trimmed by 3 bases and J by 1 base, 10 bases remained unmatched. The CDR3 sequence: CASSSLASPSSGANVLTF. As DNA, the CDR3 is TGCGCCAGCAGCTCACTAGCGTCTCCCTCTTCTGGGGCCAACGTCCTGACTTTC.

The chain is built from TRBV29-1 and TRBJ1-2; 7 bases map to TRBD1. V lost 4 bases, J lost 7 bases, and 12 bases stayed unmatched. The CDR3 consists of 14 residues. Per germline, CDR1 SQVTM and CDR2 ANQGSEA. CDR3 protein: CSVVGLGGVGGYTF. The CDR3, as DNA: TGCAGCGTTGTAGGGCTAGGGGGCGTTGGTGGCTACACCTTC. Variable domain in full (rest from reference TRBV29-1 and TRBJ1-2): SAVISQKPSRDICQRGTSLTIQCQVDSQVTMMFWYRQQPGQSLTLIATANQGSEATYESGFVIDKFPISRPNLTFSTLTVSNMSPEDSSIYLCSVVGLGGVGGYTFGSGTRLTVV.

The chain joins TRBV5-1 to TRBJ2-7; D not resolved. Germline V gives CDR1 SGHRS, CDR2 YFSETQ. The CDR3 has 14 residues. Trimming stripped 2 bases from V and 2 bases from J, with 11 bases between. The CDR3 coding sequence is TGCGCCAGCAGCTTCATGACCCTAACCTACGAGCAGTACTTC. Protein sequence: CASSFMTLTYEQYF.

The rearrangement links TRBV5-1 to TRBJ2-1; 16 nucleotides agree with TRBD2. In germline, CDR1 is SGHRS, CDR2 YFSETQ. CDR3 size: 20 residues. V trimming: 2 bases; J trimming: 2 bases; junction bases outside the gene matches: 10. The CDR3, as DNA: TGCGCCAGCAGCTTTCCCAGCCCCGGGACTAGCGGGGGGGCCTACAATGAGCAGTTCTTC. Translated: CASSFPSPGTSGGAYNEQFF.

V is TRBV29-1 and J is TRBJ1-1; 10 nucleotides agree with TRBD1. CDR1 SQVTM and CDR2 ANQGSEA come from the germline V gene. The junction had 11 bases not matched to a gene; V was cut back by 0 bases and J by 4 bases. The CDR3 has 17 amino acids. The CDR3: CSVEEIELRTGGTEAFF. CDR3 in DNA: TGCAGCGTTGAAGAGATTGAATTAAGGACAGGGGGCACTGAAGCTTTCTTT.

The gene calls are TRBV14 and TRBJ2-7; D is perhaps TRBD1 (5 bases). This CDR3 region has 14 residues. Germline V gives CDR1 SGHDN, CDR2 FVKESK. The ends were cut back, 1 base at V and 2 bases at J, with 9 bases in the middle. The DNA of the CDR3 is TGTGCCAGCAGCCAAGGGAAGGGGACCTACGAGCAGTACTTC. It translates to CASSQGKGTYEQYF.

This clonotype was picked up a small number of times. V is TRBV20-1 and J is TRBJ2-7; 7 bases align to TRBD1. Germline assignment: CDR1 DFQATT and CDR2 SNEGSKA (reference sequence). This CDR3 spans 13 amino acids. V was pared by 3 bases and J by 5 bases, with 7 bases of the junction left unmatched. Here the CDR3 DNA reads TGCAGTGCTAGTCAGACAACAGGGGACGAGCAGTACTTC. This encodes CSASQTTGDEQYF.

In this sample, this clonotype turned up once. The chain couples TRBV7-2 to TRBJ1-2; D possibly corresponds to TRBD1 (6 bases). The CDR3 length is 15 residues. V was shortened by 3 bases and J by 8 bases, with 19 bases between the two germline ends. Germline CDR1 reads SGHTA; CDR2 reads FQGNSA. The CDR3 here is CASSFGGAGFYGYTF. The CDR3 coding sequence is TGTGCCAGCAGCTTTGGGGGGGCTGGTTTCTACGGCTACACCTTC.

This rearrangement joins TRBV20-1 to TRBJ2-3, with TRBD2 matching 11 bases. Unmatched junction bases numbered 6, after V lost 3 bases and J lost 4 bases. Germline V gene lookup returns CDR1 DFQATT and CDR2 SNEGSKA (reference sequence). The CDR3 is made up of 15 amino acids. CDR3 region: CSASLTSGMADTQYF. The DNA for the CDR3 is TGCAGTGCTAGCCTGACTAGCGGGATGGCAGATACGCAGTATTTT.

The CDR3 loop is CASSPQDLVGTF. The DNA of the CDR3 is TGTGCCAGCAGCCCCCAGGACTTAGTGGGCACCTTC. This chain joins TRBV7-9 and TRBJ1-2; D remains unclear. V lost 5 bases, J lost 13 bases, and 17 bases lay in between. The germline V gene encodes CDR1 SEHNR and CDR2 FQNEAQ (reference sequence). The CDR3 extends over 12 amino acids.

This clonotype was observed a few times. One end of the junction fails to match germline, which may point to a read error. The genes are TRBV5-1 and TRBJ2-1; 9 bases agree with TRBD2. The germline CDR1 and CDR2 sequences are SGHRS and YFSETQ. This CDR3 region has 15 residues. In DNA, the CDR3 is TGCTCCAGCGGGGCGGGAGGGTGGTCCTACAATGAGCAGTTCTTC. It yields the protein CSSGAGGWSYNEQFF.

The chain joins TRBV6-5 to TRBJ2-7, with TRBD1 as a possible D gene (5 bases). V lost 2 bases and J 4 bases, leaving 12 bases between the germline ends. This CDR3 has 14 amino acids. From germline, CDR1 is MNHEY and CDR2 SVGAGI. CDR3 nucleotides: TGTGCCAGCAGTTACAGCAGGGTGCAGTACGAGCAGTACTTC. The encoded protein is CASSYSRVQYEQYF.

This clonotype was recorded a few times. The genes are TRBV7-2 and TRBJ2-6, with a possible D match to TRBD1 (5 bases). Per germline, CDR1 SGHTA and CDR2 FQGNSA. The CDR3 has 14 amino acids. Between the trimmed V and J ends, which lost 4 bases and 4 bases, there was a span of 8 bases. DNA for the CDR3: TGTGCCAGCAGCTCCAGGGAAGGGGCCAACGTCCTGACTTTC. Residues: CASSSREGANVLTF.

In this sample, this clonotype turned up a few times. The chain employs TRBV6-1 and TRBJ2-3; 7 bases are shared with TRBD2. V gave up 2 bases and J gave up 4 bases; unmatched junction bases: 6. The CDR3 extends over 15 amino acids. Germline V lookup: CDR1 MNHNS, CDR2 SASEGT. Here the CDR3 reads CASSEMDREADTQYF. Here the CDR3 DNA reads TGTGCCAGCAGTGAAATGGACCGGGAGGCAGATACGCAGTATTTT.

This chain uses TRBV24-1 with TRBJ1-1; D not certain. CDR3 length: 13 amino acids. CDR1 and CDR2 (germline): KGHDR, SFDVKD. V dropped 6 bases and J dropped 5 bases, with 12 bases sitting between them. The CDR3 DNA follows: TGTGCCACCAGTAGGAGGCAGGAGACTGAAGCTTTCTTT. Translating gives CATSRRQETEAFF.

A few counts support this clonotype. This sequence joins TRBV10-3 and TRBJ2-7, with a possible D match to TRBD1 (6 bases). Germline CDR1 reads ENHRY; CDR2 reads SYGVKD. This CDR3 is built from 14 residues. V lost 11 bases, J lost 2 bases, and 19 bases lay in between. CDR3 DNA: TGTGCCTCGCGAGGCCAGGGGCCCGCCTACGAGCAGTACTTC. This encodes CASRGQGPAYEQYF.

The chain uses TRBV20-1 and TRBJ2-1; a weak D match, TRBD1 (6 bases). This CDR3 contains 14 residues. V gave up 2 bases and J gave up 9 bases, with 17 bases separating them. From germline, CDR1 is DFQATT and CDR2 SNEGSKA (reference sequence). CDR3: CSARTGTLDIEQFF. The CDR3 DNA reads as TGCAGTGCTAGAACAGGGACCCTAGATATTGAGCAGTTCTTC.

Many counts were recorded for this clonotype. The J gene is TRBJ2-7, the V gene TRBV5-1; D ambiguous. This CDR3 spans 14 amino acids. V lost 0 bases and J lost 5, with 12 bases in between. The V gene's germline CDR1 is SGHRS and CDR2 YFSETQ. The DNA for the CDR3 is TGCGCCAGCAGCTTGGACGGACGGGCAGACGAGCAGTACTTC. As protein: CASSLDGRADEQYF.